This T cell receptor beta chain was profiled in a study of blood T cell repertoires in COVID-19. The data were produced by immunoSEQ multiplex PCR, yet TCRdb's version contains in-frame clones alone and is incomplete. The repertoire holds around 300,000 clones, with about nine tenths as singletons. The CDR3 consists of 14 residues. V was shortened by 0 bases and J by 10 bases, with 13 bases between the two germline ends. CDR1 is LGHDT and CDR2 is YNNKEL in the germline V gene (reference sequence). This TCR was sampled from a woman aged 25 to 39 who had recovered from COVID-19. The sample consisted of PBMCs or T cells enriched from blood (not recorded which). The V and J genes are TRBV3-1 (or the pseudogene TRBV3-2) and TRBJ2-1; D remains unclear. The chain's CDR3 is CASSQDSNPREQFF. The CDR3 DNA reads TGTGCCAGCAGCCAAGATTCTAACCCGAGGGAGCAGTTCTTC.